This TCR beta chain was obtained from a study of T cell changes during pregnancy in multiple sclerosis. Only in-frame clones appear in the TCRdb table, and some are missing; sequencing was by immunoSEQ multiplex PCR. In the table there are under 55,000 clones, about 91% of which are singletons. Germline V lookup: CDR1 SGHDT, CDR2 YYEEEE. This CDR3 region has 14 residues. V was pared by 2 bases and J by 7 bases, with 5 bases of the junction left unmatched. The source was CD8+ T cells from peripheral blood mononuclear cells, collected after pregnancy. This chain links TRBV5-6 with TRBJ1-4; 7 nucleotides agree with TRBD1. This TCR derives from a female donor with multiple sclerosis, enrolled in a pregnancy study. The CDR3 nucleotides are TGTGCCAGCAGCTTCGGATCAGGGGGTGAAAAACTGTTTTTT. It specifies CASSFGSGGEKLFF.